This entry lists 20 T cell receptor beta chains sequenced from one sample in a study of cytomegalovirus exposure and HLA in healthy donors. PCR used 60 Vbeta primers and 13 Jbeta primers. The assay was immunoSEQ multiplex PCR, and TCRdb's table has in-frame clones only and misses some. The table has 65,000 to 80,000 clones, over 70% seen once. The sequenced sample consisted of PBMCs. The receptors shown here come from a woman between 35 and 50 years old in good health and CMV-seropositive.

V gene TRBV9 combines with J gene TRBJ2-2; 15 bases agree with TRBD2. This CDR3 comprises 18 residues. V shed 4 bases, J shed 3 bases, and the junction held 7 bases outside the gene matches. The germline CDR1 and CDR2 sequences are SGDLS and YYNGEE. The CDR3 region has the DNA TGTGCCAGCAGCACCAGGACTAGCGGGGGGGCCGACACCGGGGAGCTGTTTTTT. Translated: CASSTRTSGGADTGELFF.

The rearrangement joins TRBV18 to TRBJ1-1, with TRBD1 identical over 8 bases. CDR1 and CDR2 from the germline V gene are KGHSH and LQKENI. V shed 1 base and J 10 bases; nucleotides not matched to a gene: 11. The CDR3 covers 15 residues. CDR3 in DNA: TGTGCCAGCTCACCACGGAGACAGGGGATTCTTGCAGCTTTCTTT. It encodes CASSPRRQGILAAFF.

This chain uses TRBV4-2 with TRBJ1-5; D gene ambiguous. Germline CDR1 is LGHNA and CDR2 is YNFKEQ. CDR3 length: 15 residues. V was clipped by 0 bases and J by 6 bases, with 12 bases between them. CDR3 coding DNA: TGTGCCAGCAGCCAAGATCAGGCGGGAGGTCAGCCCCAGCATTTT. It translates to CASSQDQAGGQPQHF.

The sample holds one count of this clone. The rearrangement uses TRBV4-1 and TRBJ1-1; TRBD1 matches 7 bases. The CDR3 totals 14 residues. CDR1 MGHRA and CDR2 YSYEKL come from the germline V gene. V lost 0 bases, J lost 3 bases, and 1 base stayed unmatched. For the CDR3, the DNA is TGCGCCAGCAGCCAAGACAGGGGGGACACTGAAGCTTTCTTT. This codes for CASSQDRGDTEAFF.

This clone was observed once. V gene TRBV29-1 combines with J gene TRBJ1-2; D not certain. The length of the CDR3 is 11 residues. The germline V and J ends were trimmed by 5 bases and 5 bases, with 9 bases remaining between them. Germline-derived CDR1 and CDR2 are SQVTM and ANQGSEA. CDR3 region: CSVRLAYGYTF. CDR3 DNA sequence: TGCAGCGTTCGATTAGCGTATGGCTACACCTTC.

This clone was seen only once. This chain connects TRBV5-1 to TRBJ2-5, with D uncertain. Trimming removed 0 bases from V and 1 base from J, with 10 bases in between. This CDR3 contains 15 residues. Germline V gene sequence: CDR1 SGHRS, CDR2 YFSETQ. The CDR3 DNA reads as TGCGCCAGCAGCTTGGGGCCGCAGTCCCAAGAGACCCAGTACTTC. This encodes CASSLGPQSQETQYF.

The chain uses TRBV7-9 and TRBJ2-7; 9 positions match TRBD2. J was trimmed by 2 bases and V by 1 base; bases with no gene match: 3. This CDR3 has 15 residues. Germline assignment: CDR1 SEHNR and CDR2 FQNEAQ (reference sequence). The DNA of the CDR3 is TGTGCCAGCAGCTTAGAGGGCGGGAGGGCCTACGAGCAGTACTTC. It codes for CASSLEGGRAYEQYF.

V gene TRBV13 combines with J gene TRBJ1-1, with 7 positions matching TRBD1. The CDR3 consists of 17 residues. Germline-derived CDR1 and CDR2 are PRHDT and FYEKMQ (reference sequence). Losses at the gene ends were 5 bases for V and 4 bases for J; bases not matched to a gene: 16. The CDR3: CASSPPRGGQGVTEAFF. CDR3 coding DNA: TGTGCCAGCAGCCCCCCGAGAGGAGGGCAGGGGGTCACTGAAGCTTTCTTT.

This clone has just one count. The chain is built from TRBV5-1 and TRBJ2-2; no definite D call. Germline V gene lookup returns CDR1 SGHRS and CDR2 YFSETQ. This CDR3 is 12 amino acids long. The V end was cut by 4 bases, the J end by 3 bases, with 4 bases between. The CDR3 loop reads CASSLHTGELFF. Written as DNA, the CDR3 is TGCGCCAGCAGCCTTCACACCGGGGAGCTGTTTTTT.

CDR3 nucleotide sequence: TGTGCCAGCAGGGATAATCGGACAGGGGGCGTCAATCCCCGATCCCACGAGCAGTACTTC. Amino acids: CASRDNRTGGVNPRSHEQYF. The J gene is TRBJ2-7, the V gene TRBV2; 11 bases match TRBD1. Germline V CDR1 and CDR2: SNHLY, FYNNEI. V dropped 6 bases and J dropped 5; count of bases not matched to a gene: 24. There are 20 residues in the CDR3. Based on the CDR3 plus reference TRBV2 and TRBJ2-7, the full variable domain is EPEVTQTPSHQVTQMGQEVILRCVPISNHLYFYWYRQILGQKVEFLVSFYNNEISEKSEIFDDQFSVERPDGSNFTLKIRSTKLEDSAMYFCASRDNRTGGVNPRSHEQYFGPGTRLTVT.

The rearrangement joins TRBV5-1 to TRBJ1-1; 10 bases align to TRBD1. Germline CDR1 SGHRS, CDR2 YFSETQ. CDR3 size: 17 residues. After removal of 3 bases from V and 4 bases from J, the junction contained 12 bases not matched to a gene. DNA for the CDR3: TGCGCCAGCAGCTCCCCAAGGACAGGGGGATTAGGCACTGAAGCTTTCTTT. Its protein product is CASSSPRTGGLGTEAFF.

The J gene is TRBJ1-1, the V gene TRBV2; maybe TRBD1 (5 bases). The CDR3 length is 13 residues. V lost 6 bases and J lost 1, with 9 bases in between. CDR1 is SNHLY, CDR2 FYNNEI, per germline. CDR3 loop: CASRKTGNTEAFF. The CDR3 nucleotides are TGTGCCAGCAGGAAAACAGGGAACACTGAAGCTTTCTTT. Based on the CDR3 plus reference TRBV2 and TRBJ1-1, the full variable domain is EPEVTQTPSHQVTQMGQEVILRCVPISNHLYFYWYRQILGQKVEFLVSFYNNEISEKSEIFDDQFSVERPDGSNFTLKIRSTKLEDSAMYFCASRKTGNTEAFFGQGTRLTVV.

For the CDR3, the DNA is TGTGCCAGCAGCTCCCAAGACAGGGCTAACGGGGAGCTGTTTTTT. Amino acids: CASSSQDRANGELFF. The rearrangement uses TRBV5-4 and TRBJ2-2; 7 bases align to TRBD1. Looked up from germline, CDR1 is SGHNT and CDR2 is YYREEE (reference sequence). The V segment lost 3 bases and the J segment 7 bases; nucleotides outside the gene matches: 9. The CDR3 extends over 15 amino acids. Variable domain in full (rest from reference TRBV5-4 and TRBJ2-2): ETGVTQSPTHLIKTRGQQVTLRCSSQSGHNTVSWYQQALGQGPQFIFQYYREEENGRGNFPPRFSGLQFPNYSSELNVNALELDDSALYLCASSSQDRANGELFFGEGSRLTVL.

V and J are TRBV7-8 and TRBJ2-7, with 7 bases aligning to TRBD2. There are 14 residues in the CDR3. V dropped 4 bases and J dropped 2; count of bases not matched to a gene: 5. Germline V lookup: CDR1 SGHVS, CDR2 FQNEAQ. Written as DNA, the CDR3 is TGTGCCAGCAGCTATACCGGGGGGACCTACGAGCAGTACTTC. This gives the protein CASSYTGGTYEQYF.

The chain is built from TRBV5-6 and TRBJ1-2, with D possibly matching TRBD1 (5 bases). CDR1 and CDR2 (germline): SGHDT, YYEEEE. The CDR3 contains 12 residues. The V end lost 4 bases, the J end lost 8 bases, and 12 bases lay between the germline ends. The CDR3 DNA follows: TGTGCCAGCAGCCTGAATGGGGGGGGCTACACCTTC. It is translated as CASSLNGGGYTF.

CDR3 in DNA: TGTGCCAGTAGTAGACAGTACCAAGAGACCCAGTACTTC. As protein: CASSRQYQETQYF. V is TRBV19 and J is TRBJ2-5; perhaps TRBD1 as D (5 bases). Trimming left V 4 bases short and J 0 bases short, with 6 bases between. This CDR3 comprises 13 residues. Germline V gene data show CDR1 as LNHDA and CDR2 as SQIVND (reference sequence). Using reference TRBV19 and TRBJ2-5 for the parts outside the CDR3, the full variable domain is DGGITQSPKYLFRKEGQNVTLSCEQNLNHDAMYWYRQDPGQGLRLIYYSQIVNDFQKGDIAEGYSVSREKKESFPLTVTSAQKNPTAFYLCASSRQYQETQYFGPGTRLLVL.

This rearrangement joins TRBV30 to TRBJ1-5; D unclear. The CDR3 contains 16 residues. The germline V gene encodes CDR1 GTSNPN and CDR2 SVGIG (reference sequence). Between the trimmed V and J ends, which lost 1 base and 0 bases, there was a span of 13 bases. The DNA of the CDR3 is TGTGCCTGGAGTGAAGAGGTACGGGGTAGCAATCAGCCCCAGCATTTT. Translating it yields CAWSEEVRGSNQPQHF.

This clone appeared once. The chain is built from TRBV6-1 and TRBJ2-5; D gene uncertain. This CDR3 comprises 14 residues. Germline loops: CDR1 MNHNS, CDR2 SASEGT. Trimming cost V 3 bases and J 4 bases, with 12 bases left between them. CDR3 DNA: TGTGCCAGCAGTGAGCCAGGTTTAGGAGAGACCCAGTACTTC. It encodes CASSEPGLGETQYF.

The chain recombines TRBV30 with TRBJ2-5; D gene ambiguous. V lost 2 bases and J lost 5, with 6 bases in between. The CDR3 has 11 amino acids. Germline assignment: CDR1 GTSNPN and CDR2 SVGIG (reference sequence). CDR3 residues: CAWSMRETQYF. The CDR3 region has the DNA TGTGCCTGGAGTATGAGGGAGACCCAGTACTTC.

The chain carries TRBV7-9 and TRBJ1-4; D call uncertain. V lost 0 bases and J 4 bases, leaving 6 bases between the germline ends. CDR3 length: 14 amino acids. Germline assignment: CDR1 SEHNR and CDR2 FQNEAQ (reference sequence). CDR3 bases: TGTGCCAGCAGCTTAGCCCCGGGTAATGAAAAACTGTTTTTT. Amino acid sequence: CASSLAPGNEKLFF.